These T cell receptor beta chains were read from a single sample in a study of neurological immune-mediated disorders. TCRdb re-derived calls from the 5' RACE reads in MiXCR, one entry per CDR3 protein. The sample lists 130,000 or so distinct CDR3 sequences; roughly 3.2% were seen once. The material sequenced was PBMCs. The receptors come from a woman aged 25 to 39 with multiple sclerosis. Each CDR3 is given with its conserved first and last residue. D genes are given only for firm matches. Some rows have no size entry. The others give once, few or many, or a class for an expanded clone.

-	many	TRBJ2-1	TRBV7-9	16	TGTGCCAGCAGCCGCGCTAGGGGTGGGCCAAACAATGAGCAGTTCTTC	CASSRARGGPNNEQFF
TRBD1	many	TRBJ1-2	TRBV7-9	15	TGTGCCAGCAGCTTTTTCGGACAGGCGGGCTATGGCTACACCTTC	CASSFFGQAGYGYTF
TRBD1	many	TRBJ1-6	TRBV7-8	15	TGTGCCAGCAGCTCGGACAGGGGGCTCAATTCACCCCTCCACTTT	CASSSDRGLNSPLHF
TRBD2	many	TRBJ2-1	TRBV27	14	TGTGCCAGCAGTTTATCCGGGGGGGGGGATGAGCAGTTCTTC	CASSLSGGGDEQFF
-	many	TRBJ2-1	TRBV7-2	15	TGTGCCAGCAGCCAGATAGCGGTCCCGTCGGCGGAGCAGTTCTTC	CASSQIAVPSAEQFF
TRBD1	many	TRBJ1-4	TRBV19	13	TGTGCCAGTAGCGACAGGGGGACAGGAAAACTGTTTTTT	CASSDRGTGKLFF
TRBD1	-	TRBJ2-5	TRBV15	17	TGTGCCACCAGCAGCTTTAACGCAGGGGGCTTACAAGAGACCCAGTACTTC	CATSSFNAGGLQETQYF
TRBD2	few	TRBJ2-3	TRBV29-1	16	TGCAGCGTTGACGGGACTAGCGGGAGGGCCTTTGATACGCAGTATTTT	CSVDGTSGRAFDTQYF
-	many	TRBJ1-2	TRBV7-2	15	TGTGCCAGCAGCCACCAGGCGGGTACTAACTATGGCTACACCTTC	CASSHQAGTNYGYTF
TRBD2	many	TRBJ2-3	TRBV5-1	17	TGCGCCAGCAGCTTGATGGGACTAGCGGGTCTCCAAGATACGCAGTATTTT	CASSLMGLAGLQDTQYF